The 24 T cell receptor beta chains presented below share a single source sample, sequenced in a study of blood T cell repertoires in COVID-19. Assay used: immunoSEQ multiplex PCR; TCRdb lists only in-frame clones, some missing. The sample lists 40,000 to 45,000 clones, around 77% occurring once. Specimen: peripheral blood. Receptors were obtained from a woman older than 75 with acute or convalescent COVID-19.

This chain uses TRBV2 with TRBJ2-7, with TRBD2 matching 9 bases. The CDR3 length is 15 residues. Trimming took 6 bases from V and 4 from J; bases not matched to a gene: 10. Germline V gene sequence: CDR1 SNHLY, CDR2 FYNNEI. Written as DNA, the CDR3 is TGTGCCAGCAGACGGTCAACTAGCGGGCGGTACGAGCAGTACTTC. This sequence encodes CASRRSTSGRYEQYF.

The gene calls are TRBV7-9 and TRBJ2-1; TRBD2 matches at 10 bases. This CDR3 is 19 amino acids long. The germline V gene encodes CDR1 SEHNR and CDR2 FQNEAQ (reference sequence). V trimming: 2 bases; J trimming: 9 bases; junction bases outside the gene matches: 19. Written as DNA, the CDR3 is TGTGCCAGCAGCTTAAGGTCGGGGGGAACTAGCGGGATAAGGGGTGAGCAGTTCTTC. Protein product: CASSLRSGGTSGIRGEQFF. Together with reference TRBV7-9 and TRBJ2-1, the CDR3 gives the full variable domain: DTGVSQNPRHKITKRGQNVTFRCDPISEHNRLYWYRQTLGQGPEFLTYFQNEAQLEKSRLLSDRFSAERPKGSFSTLEIQRTEQGDSAMYLCASSLRSGGTSGIRGEQFFGPGTRLTVL.

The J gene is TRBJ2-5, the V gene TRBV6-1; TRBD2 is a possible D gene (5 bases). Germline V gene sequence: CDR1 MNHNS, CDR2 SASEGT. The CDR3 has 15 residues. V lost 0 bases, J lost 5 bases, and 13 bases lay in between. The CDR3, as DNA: TGTGCCAGCAGTGAAGCGCTCGGGGTAGGGGAGACCCAGTACTTC. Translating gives CASSEALGVGETQYF.

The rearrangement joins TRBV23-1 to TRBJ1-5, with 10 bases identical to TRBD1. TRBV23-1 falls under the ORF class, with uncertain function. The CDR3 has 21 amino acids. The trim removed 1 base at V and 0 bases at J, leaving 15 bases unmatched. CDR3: CASSQYPSKDRGFYSNQPQHF. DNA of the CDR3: TGCGCCAGCAGTCAATATCCCTCTAAGGACAGGGGGTTTTATAGCAATCAGCCCCAGCATTTT.

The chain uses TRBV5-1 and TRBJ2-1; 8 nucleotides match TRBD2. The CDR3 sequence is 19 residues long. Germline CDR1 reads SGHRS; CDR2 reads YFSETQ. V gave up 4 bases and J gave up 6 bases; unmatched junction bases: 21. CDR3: CASSLHSQREIWPRNEQFF. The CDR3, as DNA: TGCGCCAGCAGCCTTCACTCTCAGCGGGAGATCTGGCCCCGCAATGAGCAGTTCTTC.

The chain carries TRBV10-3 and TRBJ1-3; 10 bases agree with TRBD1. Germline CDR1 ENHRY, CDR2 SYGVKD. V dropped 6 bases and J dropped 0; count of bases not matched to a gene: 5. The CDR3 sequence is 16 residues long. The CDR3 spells CAISLGTGDSGNTIYF. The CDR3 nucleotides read TGTGCCATCAGCCTCGGGACAGGGGACTCTGGAAACACCATATATTTT.

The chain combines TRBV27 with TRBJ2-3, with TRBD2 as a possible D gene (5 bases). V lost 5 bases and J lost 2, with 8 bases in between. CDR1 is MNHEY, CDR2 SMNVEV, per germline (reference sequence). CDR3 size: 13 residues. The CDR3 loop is CASSRTSTDTQYF. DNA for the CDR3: TGTGCCAGCAGTAGGACTTCCACAGATACGCAGTATTTT.

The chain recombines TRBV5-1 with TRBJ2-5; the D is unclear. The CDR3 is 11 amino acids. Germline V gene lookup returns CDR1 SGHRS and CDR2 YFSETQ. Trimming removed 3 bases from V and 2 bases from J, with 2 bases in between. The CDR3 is CASSSQETQYF. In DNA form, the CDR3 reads TGCGCCAGCAGCTCTCAAGAGACCCAGTACTTC.

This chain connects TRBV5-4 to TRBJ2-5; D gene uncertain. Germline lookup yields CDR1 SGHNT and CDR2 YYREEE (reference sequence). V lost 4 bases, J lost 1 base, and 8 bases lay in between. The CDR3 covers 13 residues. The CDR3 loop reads CASSLTSQETQYF. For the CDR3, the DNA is TGTGCCAGCAGCCTGACAAGCCAAGAGACCCAGTACTTC.

CDR3 loop: CATSRSGRGNLFLAKNIQYF. CDR3 bases: TGTGCCACCAGCAGATCCGGCCGGGGGAATCTCTTTCTAGCCAAAAACATTCAGTACTTC. The genes are TRBV15 and TRBJ2-4; a weak D match, TRBD2 (6 bases). V dropped 2 bases and J dropped 0 bases, with 23 bases sitting between them. Germline assignment: CDR1 LNHNV and CDR2 YYDKDF (reference sequence). The CDR3 is 20 amino acids. Full variable domain (remainder filled in from reference TRBV15 and TRBJ2-4): DAMVIQNPRYQVTQFGKPVTLSCSQTLNHNVMYWYQQKSSQAPKLLFHYYDKDFNNEADTPDNFQSRRPNTSFCFLDIRSPGLGDTAMYLCATSRSGRGNLFLAKNIQYFGAGTRLSVL.

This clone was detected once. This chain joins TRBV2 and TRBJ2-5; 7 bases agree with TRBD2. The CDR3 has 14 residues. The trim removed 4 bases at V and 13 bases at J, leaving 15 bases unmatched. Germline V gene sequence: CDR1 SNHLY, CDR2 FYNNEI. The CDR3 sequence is CASSGSGSQGRGYF. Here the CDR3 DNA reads TGTGCCAGCAGTGGTAGCGGGTCTCAGGGTAGGGGGTACTTC.

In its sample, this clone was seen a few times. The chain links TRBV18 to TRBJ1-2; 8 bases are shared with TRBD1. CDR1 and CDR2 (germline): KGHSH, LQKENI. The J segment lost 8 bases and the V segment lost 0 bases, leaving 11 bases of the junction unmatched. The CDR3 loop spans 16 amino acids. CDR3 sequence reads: CASSPPSQGAGGGYTF. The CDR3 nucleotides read TGTGCCAGCTCACCACCGAGTCAGGGGGCTGGTGGGGGCTACACCTTC.

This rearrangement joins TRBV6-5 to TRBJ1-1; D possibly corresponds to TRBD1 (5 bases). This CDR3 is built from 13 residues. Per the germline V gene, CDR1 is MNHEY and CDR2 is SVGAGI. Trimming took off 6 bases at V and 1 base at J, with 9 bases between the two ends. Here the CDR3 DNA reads TGTGCCAGCAGGGACGGGGGGAACACTGAAGCTTTCTTT. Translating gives CASRDGGNTEAFF.

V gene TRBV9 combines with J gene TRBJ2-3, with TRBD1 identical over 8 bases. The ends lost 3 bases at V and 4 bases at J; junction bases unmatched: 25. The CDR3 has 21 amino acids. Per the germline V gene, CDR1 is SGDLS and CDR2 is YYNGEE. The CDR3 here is CASSAGLGQGLRTPLPDTQYF. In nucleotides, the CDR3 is TGTGCCAGCAGCGCCGGCCTCGGACAGGGATTAAGAACTCCTCTCCCAGATACGCAGTATTTT. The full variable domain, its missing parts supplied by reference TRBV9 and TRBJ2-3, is DSGVTQTPKHLITATGQRVTLRCSPRSGDLSVYWYQQSLDQGLQFLIQYYNGEERAKGNILERFSAQQFPDLHSELNLSSLELGDSALYFCASSAGLGQGLRTPLPDTQYFGPGTRLTVL.

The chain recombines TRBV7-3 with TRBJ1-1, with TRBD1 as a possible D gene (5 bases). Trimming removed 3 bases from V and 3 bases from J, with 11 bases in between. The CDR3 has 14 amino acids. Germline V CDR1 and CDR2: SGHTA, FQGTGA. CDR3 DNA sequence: TGTGCCAGCAGCTTTGATGGGGGGTACACTGAAGCTTTCTTT. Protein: CASSFDGGYTEAFF.

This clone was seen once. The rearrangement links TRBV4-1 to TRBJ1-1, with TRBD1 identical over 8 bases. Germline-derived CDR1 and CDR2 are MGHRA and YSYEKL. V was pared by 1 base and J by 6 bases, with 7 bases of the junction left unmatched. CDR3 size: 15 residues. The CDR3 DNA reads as TGCGCCAGCAGCCAAGTGGAGCAGGGGGCGGCTGAAGCTTTCTTT. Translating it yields CASSQVEQGAAEAFF.

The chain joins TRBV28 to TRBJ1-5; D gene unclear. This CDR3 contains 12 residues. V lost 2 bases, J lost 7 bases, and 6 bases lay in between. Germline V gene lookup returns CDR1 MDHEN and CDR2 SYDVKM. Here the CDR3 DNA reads TGTGCCAGCAGTTTACAGGCACAGCCCCAGCATTTT. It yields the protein CASSLQAQPQHF.

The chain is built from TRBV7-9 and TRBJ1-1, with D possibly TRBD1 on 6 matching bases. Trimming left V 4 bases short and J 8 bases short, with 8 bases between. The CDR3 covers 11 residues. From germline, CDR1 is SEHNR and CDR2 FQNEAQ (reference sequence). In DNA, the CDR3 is TGTGCCAGCAGCTACGACAGGGAAGCTTTCTTT. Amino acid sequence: CASSYDREAFF.

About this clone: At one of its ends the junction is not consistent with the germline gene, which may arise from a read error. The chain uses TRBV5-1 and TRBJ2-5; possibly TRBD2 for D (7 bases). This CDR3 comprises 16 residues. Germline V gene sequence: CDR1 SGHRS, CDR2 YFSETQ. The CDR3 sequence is CARSLAGGGVVETQYF. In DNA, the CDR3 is TGCGCCCGCAGCTTGGCCGGAGGGGGGGTCGTGGAGACCCAGTACTTC.

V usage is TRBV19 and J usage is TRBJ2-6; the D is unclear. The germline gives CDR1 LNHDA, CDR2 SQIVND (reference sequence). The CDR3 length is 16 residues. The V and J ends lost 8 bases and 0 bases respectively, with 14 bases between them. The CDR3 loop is CASALFVASGANVLTF. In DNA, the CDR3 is TGTGCCAGTGCGCTGTTCGTCGCCTCTGGGGCCAACGTCCTGACTTTC.

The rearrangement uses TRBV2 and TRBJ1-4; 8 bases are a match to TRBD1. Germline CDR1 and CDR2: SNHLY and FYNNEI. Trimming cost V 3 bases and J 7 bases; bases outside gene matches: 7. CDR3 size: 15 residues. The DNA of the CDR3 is TGTGCCAGCAGTGATGCCGCAGGGGGCGCTGAAAAACTGTTTTTT. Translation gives CASSDAAGGAEKLFF.

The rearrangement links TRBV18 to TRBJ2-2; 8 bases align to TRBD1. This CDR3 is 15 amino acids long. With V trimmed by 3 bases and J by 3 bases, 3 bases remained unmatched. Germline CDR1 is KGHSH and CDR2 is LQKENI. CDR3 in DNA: TGTGCCAGCTCACCTCGGACAGGGTACACCGGGGAGCTGTTTTTT. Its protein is CASSPRTGYTGELFF.

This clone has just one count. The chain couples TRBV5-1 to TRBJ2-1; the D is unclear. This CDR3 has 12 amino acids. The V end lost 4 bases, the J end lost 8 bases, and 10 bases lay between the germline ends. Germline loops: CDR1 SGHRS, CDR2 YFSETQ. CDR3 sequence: CASSHQSDEQFF. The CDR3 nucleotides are TGCGCCAGCAGCCATCAGAGCGATGAGCAGTTCTTC.

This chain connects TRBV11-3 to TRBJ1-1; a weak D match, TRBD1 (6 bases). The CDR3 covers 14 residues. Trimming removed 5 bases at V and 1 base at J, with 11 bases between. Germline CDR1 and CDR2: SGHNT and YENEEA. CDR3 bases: TGTGCCAGCAGCGCGAGAGGGGGGAACACTGAAGCTTTCTTT. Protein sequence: CASSARGGNTEAFF.